Following are 27 T cell receptor beta chains from one sample sequenced in a study of shared clonotypes between healthy human individuals. Assay: immunoSEQ multiplex PCR; the TCRdb copy retains only in-frame clones and omits some. The sample includes under 600,000 clones, around 78% of them seen just once. Sequences were obtained from PBMCs. These receptors were obtained from a woman aged 40 to 50 in good health. Some clones in this sample may be carry-over from other donors' samples.

This clone was recorded many times. The chain recombines TRBV2 with TRBJ2-1, with TRBD2 matching 8 bases. Germline CDR1 and CDR2: SNHLY and FYNNEI. J was trimmed by 8 bases and V by 7 bases; bases with no gene match: 7. The CDR3 totals 13 residues. The CDR3 region is CASTWREAYEQFF. CDR3 in DNA: TGTGCCAGCACCTGGCGGGAGGCCTATGAGCAGTTCTTC.

This chain uses TRBV27 with TRBJ2-1, with TRBD2 matching over 10 bases. J lost 9 bases, V lost 4 bases, and 6 bases had no gene match. This CDR3 spans 14 amino acids. CDR1 and CDR2 from the germline V gene are MNHEY and SMNVEV (reference sequence). The CDR3 reads CASSSSSGRSEQFF. The CDR3 DNA is TGTGCCAGCAGTTCCTCTAGCGGGAGAAGTGAGCAGTTCTTC.

This chain joins TRBV11-2 and TRBJ2-1; maybe TRBD1 (6 bases). Between the trimmed V and J ends, which lost 4 bases and 8 bases, there was a span of 24 bases. This CDR3 is built from 17 residues. Germline V lookup: CDR1 SGHAT, CDR2 FQNNGV. The CDR3 reads CASSSTLGQFTQDEQFF. The CDR3 region has the DNA TGTGCCAGCAGCTCGACCCTCGGACAGTTCACGCAAGATGAGCAGTTCTTC.

The J gene is TRBJ1-2, the V gene TRBV7-9, with a possible D match to TRBD1 (5 bases). This CDR3 has 16 residues. V gave up 4 bases and J gave up 3 bases, with 18 bases separating them. Germline V gives CDR1 SEHNR, CDR2 FQNEAQ (reference sequence). In DNA, the CDR3 is TGTGCCAGCAGCTCGATCGGGCAGGGCGAGGACTATGGCTACACCTTC. The encoded protein is CASSSIGQGEDYGYTF.

The chain employs TRBV27 and TRBJ1-2; 7 nucleotides align to TRBD1. With V trimmed by 0 bases and J by 6 bases, 4 bases remained unmatched. The germline V gene encodes CDR1 MNHEY and CDR2 SMNVEV (reference sequence). This CDR3 spans 14 amino acids. CDR3 sequence reads: CASSLSAGGHGYTF. For the CDR3, the DNA is TGTGCCAGCAGTTTATCAGCAGGGGGTCATGGCTACACCTTC.

The gene calls are TRBV29-1 and TRBJ2-3; the D gene is possibly TRBD1 (5 bases). The CDR3 contains 13 residues. V shed 4 bases and J shed 3 bases, with 11 bases lying between them. Germline assignment: CDR1 SQVTM and CDR2 ANQGSEA. The DNA of the CDR3 is TGCAGCGTTGGGGAAAGGGGAACAGATACGCAGTATTTT. It is translated as CSVGERGTDTQYF.

This clone was observed a handful of times. The chain is built from TRBV5-4 and TRBJ2-6; D is undetermined. The length of the CDR3 is 13 residues. Trimming left V 1 base short and J 4 bases short, with 3 bases between. Germline V lookup: CDR1 SGHNT, CDR2 YYREEE (reference sequence). The CDR3 DNA follows: TGTGCCAGCAGCTTGAAAGGGGCCAACGTCCTGACTTTC. This translates into CASSLKGANVLTF.

This chain links TRBV2 with TRBJ2-1; D is possibly TRBD1 or TRBD2 (6 bases each). V was pared by 5 bases and J by 0 bases, with 11 bases between. This CDR3 region has 15 residues. CDR1 is SNHLY and CDR2 is FYNNEI in the germline V gene. The CDR3 spells CASSRGQSSYNEQFF. In DNA, the CDR3 is TGTGCCAGCAGTCGGGGGCAGAGCTCCTACAATGAGCAGTTCTTC.

CDR3 sequence (DNA): TGTGCCAGCAGCCTGACAGGGGGGAGGACGGGAGGACACAATGAGCAGTTCTTC. Encoded protein: CASSLTGGRTGGHNEQFF. The rearrangement joins TRBV7-9 to TRBJ2-1; 9 nucleotides align to TRBD1. Trimming at V came to 5 bases and at J to 5 bases, leaving 16 bases not matched to a gene. The CDR3 is 18 amino acids. The germline V gene encodes CDR1 SEHNR and CDR2 FQNEAQ (reference sequence).

For this clone: Other DNA sequences in this specimen translate into the identical CDR3. The rearrangement uses TRBV5-6 and TRBJ2-5; no clear D. The germline gives CDR1 SGHDT, CDR2 YYEEEE. The CDR3 totals 14 residues. Trimming removed 0 bases at V and 1 base at J, with 7 bases between. CDR3 sequence: CASSLVGRQETQYF. CDR3 DNA: TGTGCCAGCAGCTTGGTGGGTCGCCAAGAGACCCAGTACTTC.

The V call is TRBV28, the J call TRBJ2-7, with TRBD1 matching 7 bases. This CDR3 has 13 residues. Germline V gene data show CDR1 as MDHEN and CDR2 as SYDVKM. Unmatched junction bases numbered 7, after V lost 6 bases and J lost 5 bases. DNA of the CDR3: TGTGCCAGCAGAACCACGGACAGGAACGAGCAGTACTTC. Translation: CASRTTDRNEQYF.

The chain recombines TRBV11-2 with TRBJ2-7; 10 positions match TRBD1. The germline gives CDR1 SGHAT, CDR2 FQNNGV. After removal of 3 bases from V and 3 bases from J, the junction contained 2 bases not matched to a gene. The CDR3 covers 14 residues. The CDR3, as DNA: TGTGCCAGCAGCTTCGGACAGGGGGGCTACGAGCAGTACTTC. This translates into CASSFGQGGYEQYF. The variable domain in full, completed from reference TRBV11-2 and TRBJ2-7, reads EAGVAQSPRYKIIEKRQSVAFWCNPISGHATLYWYQQILGQGPKLLIQFQNNGVVDDSQLPKDRFSAERLKGVDSTLKIQPAKLEDSAVYLCASSFGQGGYEQYFGPGTRLTVT.

The chain is built from TRBV21-1 and TRBJ2-7; the listed D gene, TRBD2, was not tested against the DNA. TRBV21-1 is given as a pseudogene. The CDR3 consists of 16 residues. The DNA for the CDR3 is TGTGCCAGCAGACCGACGACTAGCGGGAGTTGTTACGAGCAGTACTTC. Translated: CASRPTTSGSCYEQYF.

The V gene is TRBV2, the J gene TRBJ2-7; 7 bases match TRBD2. Trimming took 6 bases from V and 4 from J; bases not matched to a gene: 3. This CDR3 has 12 residues. Germline CDR1 reads SNHLY; CDR2 reads FYNNEI. CDR3 sequence (DNA): TGTGCCAGCAGCCCCGGGGGGTACGAGCAGTACTTC. It is translated as CASSPGGYEQYF. Drawing the rest from reference TRBV2 and TRBJ2-7, the complete variable domain is EPEVTQTPSHQVTQMGQEVILRCVPISNHLYFYWYRQILGQKVEFLVSFYNNEISEKSEIFDDQFSVERPDGSNFTLKIRSTKLEDSAMYFCASSPGGYEQYFGPGTRLTVT.

This clone has more than one count but fewer than ten. V gene TRBV18 combines with J gene TRBJ2-3; tentatively, D is TRBD2 (5 bases). The CDR3 is 17 residues long. Trimming left V 6 bases short and J 2 bases short, with 21 bases between. Germline V gene lookup returns CDR1 KGHSH and CDR2 LQKENI. CDR3 loop: CASSRKTSAVSTDTQYF. The CDR3 nucleotides read TGTGCCAGCTCTCGCAAAACCTCAGCGGTATCCACAGATACGCAGTATTTT.

Concerning this clone: Since a much larger clone is just one base distant, this may be a read error. The chain employs TRBV6-1 and TRBJ2-6; TRBD1 might be the D (5 bases). CDR1 and CDR2 (germline): MNHNS, SASEGT. The CDR3 sequence is 13 residues long. This CDR3 reads CATHSSGANVPTF. DNA for the CDR3: TGTGCCACACATAGCTCTGGGGCCAACGTCCCGACTTTC.

The chain carries TRBV28 and TRBJ1-1; D is perhaps TRBD1 (5 bases). The germline V gene has CDR1 MDHEN and CDR2 SYDVKM. The CDR3 covers 14 residues. The V end lost 6 bases, the J end lost 1 base, and 12 bases lay between the germline ends. The CDR3 sequence is CASSSLQGNTEAFF. The CDR3 DNA reads as TGTGCCAGCAGCTCTTTGCAGGGGAACACTGAAGCTTTCTTT.

This clone was recorded a few times. V and J are TRBV2 and TRBJ2-7; 9 bases line up with TRBD2. From germline, CDR1 is SNHLY and CDR2 FYNNEI. J gave up 0 bases and V 6 bases, and 3 bases lay outside the gene matches. CDR3 length: 14 amino acids. CDR3 residues: CASRISGSSYEQYF. CDR3 DNA: TGTGCCAGCAGGATTAGCGGGAGCTCCTACGAGCAGTACTTC.

Comment on this clone: With a much larger clone just one base away, this may be a read error. V and J are TRBV30 and TRBJ1-2, with 7 bases lining up with TRBD1. V was pared by 5 bases and J by 4 bases, with 13 bases of the junction left unmatched. Germline V gene sequence: CDR1 GTSNPN, CDR2 SVGIG (reference sequence). CDR3 length: 15 amino acids. The CDR3 coding sequence is TGTGCCTGGGGTGGTGTCGGCGGGACAGTCTATGGCTACACCTTC. This gives the protein CAWGGVGGTVYGYTF.

The chain has TRBV7-9 and TRBJ2-7; D perhaps matches TRBD2 (5 bases). The ends were cut back, 6 bases at V and 6 bases at J, with 18 bases in the middle. In germline, CDR1 is SEHNR, CDR2 FQNEAQ (reference sequence). The CDR3 contains 14 residues. This CDR3 reads CASRISERASEQYF. The CDR3 DNA reads as TGTGCCAGCAGAATTAGCGAGAGGGCCTCCGAGCAGTACTTC.

V is TRBV4-1 and J is TRBJ1-4; a weak D match, TRBD1 (5 bases). V was shortened by 4 bases and J by 7 bases, with 13 bases between the two germline ends. Germline CDR1 and CDR2: MGHRA and YSYEKL. The CDR3 spans 14 residues. CDR3 in DNA: TGCGCCAGCAGCCCCGGACAAAGCAGTGAAAAACTGTTTTTT. This translates into CASSPGQSSEKLFF.

The chain employs TRBV11-2 and TRBJ2-7, with 9 bases aligning to TRBD1. CDR3 length equals 14 residues. The germline gives CDR1 SGHAT, CDR2 FQNNGV. V gave up 3 bases and J gave up 3 bases; unmatched junction bases: 3. The CDR3, as DNA: TGTGCCAGCAGCTTGACGGGACAGGGCTACGAGCAGTACTTC. It specifies CASSLTGQGYEQYF.

The rearrangement links TRBV7-9 to TRBJ2-1, with 7 bases matching TRBD1. The CDR3 sequence is 16 residues long. The germline V gene encodes CDR1 SEHNR and CDR2 FQNEAQ (reference sequence). V lost 5 bases and J lost 3; bases outside the gene matches: 10. CDR3 DNA sequence: TGTGCCAGCAGCCCGACCGGGACAGTCCACTACAATGAGCAGTTCTTC. This sequence encodes CASSPTGTVHYNEQFF.

The DNA of the CDR3 is TGTGCCAGCAGCCTGGCTGGAGGGACGAAATACGAGCAGTACTTC. It translates to CASSLAGGTKYEQYF. The rearrangement joins TRBV5-4 to TRBJ2-7, with D perhaps matching TRBD2 (6 bases). The CDR3 is 15 residues long. Germline assignment: CDR1 SGHNT and CDR2 YYREEE (reference sequence). V dropped 4 bases and J dropped 4 bases, with 18 bases sitting between them. Full variable domain (outside the CDR3, taken from reference TRBV5-4 and TRBJ2-7): ETGVTQSPTHLIKTRGQQVTLRCSSQSGHNTVSWYQQALGQGPQFIFQYYREEENGRGNFPPRFSGLQFPNYSSELNVNALELDDSALYLCASSLAGGTKYEQYFGPGTRLTVT.

This rearrangement joins TRBV5-1 to TRBJ2-4; weak D call: TRBD1 (5 bases). Between the trimmed V and J ends, which lost 6 bases and 7 bases, there was a span of 17 bases. In germline, CDR1 is SGHRS, CDR2 YFSETQ. The CDR3 has 14 amino acids. The CDR3 loop reads CASKSPGAPNIQYF. The CDR3, as DNA: TGCGCCAGCAAGTCTCCTGGGGCACCCAACATTCAGTACTTC.

J is TRBJ2-1 and V is TRBV25-1, with D perhaps TRBD1 (5 bases). Trimming pared 2 bases from V and 9 bases from J, leaving 11 bases between. Per the germline V gene, CDR1 is MGHDK and CDR2 is SYGVNS. This CDR3 has 13 amino acids. CDR3 residues: CASSEDRGGEQFF. Here the CDR3 DNA reads TGTGCCAGCAGTGAAGATAGGGGTGGTGAGCAGTTCTTC.

This chain connects TRBV7-8 to TRBJ2-7; tentative D call: TRBD1 (6 bases). The CDR3 runs to 14 residues. Germline lookup yields CDR1 SGHVS and CDR2 FQNEAQ. V lost 6 bases, J lost 1 base, and 13 bases lay in between. The CDR3 loop is CASRDNRDSYEQYF. In DNA form, the CDR3 reads TGTGCCAGCAGGGACAACAGGGATTCCTACGAGCAGTACTTC.